This TCR beta chain is drawn from a study of T cells in Graves' hyperthyroidism and ophthalmopathy. Amplified TCR beta CDR3 regions came from RNA transcripts. The TCR CDR3 was amplified in a first-round RT-PCR using the HTBI primer set. TCRdb independently ran MiXCR on the multiplex PCR reads; one entry per CDR3 protein. The repertoire holds nearly 750,000 distinct CDR3 sequences, with 30% to 40% as singletons. Stable hyperthyroidism: no ophthalmopathy progression over 18 months of follow-up. In making diagnoses, clinical symptoms, serum thyroxine and TRAb, thyroid ultrasound and orbital computed tomography were all used. Fresh 10 ml peripheral blood yielded PBMCs. From germline, CDR1 is DFQATT and CDR2 SNEGSKA (reference sequence). J gave up 4 bases and V 3 bases, and 7 bases lay outside the gene matches. The CDR3 loop spans 16 amino acids. Points from the study as a whole: Before onset, ophthalmopathy was predicted by the model a median around 6 months earlier.

Notes on this clonotype: Its antigen is still unknown.

The receptor's source is a middle-aged woman with Graves' hyperthyroidism. The chain employs TRBV20-1 and TRBJ2-5; 14 bases match TRBD2. Input material: blood. The CDR3 nucleotides are TGCAGTGCTAGGGGGGCCGGGACTAGCGGGAGAGAGACCCAGTACTTC. Encoded protein: CSARGAGTSGRETQYF.